This T cell receptor (beta chain) was documented in a study of T cell repertoires in cytomegalovirus infection. This CDR3 has 16 residues. Germline values: CDR1 SSHAT, CDR2 FNYEAQ (reference sequence). MiXCR was run by TCRdb on the reads, yielding one entry per CDR3 protein. The sample has about 830,000 distinct CDR3 sequences, over 25% seen once. Note on this clonotype: Its antigen is not identified. A read error may account for a junction end that differs from germline.

The source is a human donor in good health (CMV status not recorded). Some clones in this sample may be carry-over from other donors' samples. The chain combines TRBV7-7 with TRBJ2-5; 15 nucleotides agree with TRBD2. This specimen consisted of cultured CD8+ T cells from PBMCs, obtained from culture after CMV antigen stimulation. CDR3 residues: CASSRTSGGDLETQYF. As DNA, the CDR3 is TGTGCTAGCAGCCGGACTAGCGGGGGGGATTTAGAGACCCAGTACTTC.